These 22 T cell receptor beta chains originate from one sample sequenced in a study of T cells in Graves' hyperthyroidism and ophthalmopathy. Amplified TCR beta CDR3 regions derived from RNA transcripts. A first-round RT-PCR of the TCR CDR3 used the HTBI primer set. TCRdb redid the calling of the multiplex PCR reads with MiXCR, one entry per CDR3 protein. The sample records about 480,000 distinct CDR3 sequences, 20% to 25% being singletons. Sequenced input: blood. These TCRs come from a woman between 65 and 79 years old with Graves' ophthalmopathy.

This clonotype was counted ten times or more. The rearrangement joins TRBV20-1 to TRBJ1-5, with D possibly TRBD1 on 5 matching bases. CDR3 length: 12 residues. Looked up from germline, CDR1 is DFQATT and CDR2 is SNEGSKA (reference sequence). V shed 4 bases and J shed 7 bases, with 11 bases lying between them. DNA of the CDR3: TGCAGTGCTAAGGAGGGGTACCAGCCCCAGCATTTT. This gives the protein CSAKEGYQPQHF.

This clonotype was counted only a few times. The chain combines TRBV2 with TRBJ2-1; a weak D match, TRBD2 (5 bases). With 6 bases removed from V and 3 bases from J, the gap between germline ends came to 12 bases. Germline assignment: CDR1 SNHLY and CDR2 FYNNEI. The CDR3 has 14 amino acids. CDR3 sequence reads: CASSRLRDYNEQFF. For the CDR3, the DNA is TGTGCCAGCAGCCGACTCCGGGACTACAATGAGCAGTTCTTC.

This clonotype was recorded a few times. In nucleotides, the CDR3 is TGTGCCAGCAGTTTATCAACAGGGGAATACGAGCAGTACTTC. Translation: CASSLSTGEYEQYF. The chain employs TRBV28 and TRBJ2-7; 7 nucleotides line up with TRBD1. The CDR3 runs 14 residues. The germline V gene encodes CDR1 MDHEN and CDR2 SYDVKM. Trimming cost V 1 base and J 4 bases; bases outside gene matches: 4. Using reference TRBV28 and TRBJ2-7 for the parts outside the CDR3, the full variable domain is DVKVTQSSRYLVKRTGEKVFLECVQDMDHENMFWYRQDPGLGLRLIYFSYDVKMKEKGDIPEGYSVSREKKERFSLILESASTNQTSMYLCASSLSTGEYEQYFGPGTRLTVT.

The rearrangement uses TRBV6-1 and TRBJ2-1, with 7 bases identical to TRBD2. The CDR3 length is 15 residues. Looked up from germline, CDR1 is MNHNS and CDR2 is SASEGT. The ends lost 5 bases at V and 5 bases at J; junction bases unmatched: 9. The CDR3 DNA is TGTGCCAGCAGTAGACTAGCCCCTCCCAACAATGAGCAGTTCTTC. Its protein is CASSRLAPPNNEQFF.

This clonotype showed up just a few times. CDR3 residues: CSARSGSSVDTQYF. The CDR3, as DNA: TGCAGTGCTAGAAGCGGGAGTTCCGTAGATACGCAGTATTTT. This sequence joins TRBV20-1 and TRBJ2-3, with TRBD2 matching 8 bases. J lost 5 bases, V lost 2 bases, and 6 bases had no gene match. The germline gives CDR1 DFQATT, CDR2 SNEGSKA (reference sequence). CDR3 length: 14 residues.

There are many counts of this clonotype. The rearrangement joins TRBV29-1 to TRBJ2-1; D unresolved. The germline gives CDR1 SQVTM, CDR2 ANQGSEA. V lost 1 base and J lost 3, with 13 bases in between. There are 15 residues in the CDR3. The CDR3 bases are TGCAGCGTTGAAGCAAGGCTACTCTACTACAATGAGCAGTTCTTC. Its protein is CSVEARLLYYNEQFF.

This clonotype came up many times. The chain combines TRBV29-1 with TRBJ2-3; perhaps TRBD2 as D (5 bases). In germline, CDR1 is SQVTM, CDR2 ANQGSEA. The CDR3 is 14 amino acids. Trimming left V 8 bases short and J 2 bases short, with 17 bases between. CDR3 bases: TGCAGCATCTCCCGTGGGAGTCCCACAGATACGCAGTATTTT. The encoded protein is CSISRGSPTDTQYF.

This chain joins TRBV2 and TRBJ2-1; 7 bases map to TRBD2. The CDR3 loop spans 16 amino acids. CDR1 and CDR2 from the germline V gene are SNHLY and FYNNEI. J lost 0 bases, V lost 6 bases, and 8 bases had no gene match. CDR3 bases: TGTGCCAGCAGCACCGGGGGGAGGAGCTCCTACAATGAGCAGTTCTTC. Translated, it gives CASSTGGRSSYNEQFF.

The sample holds many counts of this clonotype. V and J are TRBV12-3 or TRBV12-4 and TRBJ2-1; D unclear. Between the trimmed V and J ends, which lost 3 bases and 0 bases, there was a span of 18 bases. This CDR3 has 18 amino acids. This CDR3 is CASSFYPSRFRSYNEQFF. CDR3 nucleotides: TGTGCCAGCAGTTTTTATCCCTCCCGCTTTCGCTCCTACAATGAGCAGTTCTTC.

The chain links TRBV5-1 to TRBJ2-1; 7 nucleotides agree with TRBD2. Germline trimming cut 2 bases from V and 3 bases from J; bases unmatched to any gene: 14. The germline V gene encodes CDR1 SGHRS and CDR2 YFSETQ. This CDR3 spans 18 amino acids. CDR3: CASSLGEGLHLIYNEQFF. The CDR3, as DNA: TGCGCCAGCAGCTTAGGGGAGGGCCTACACCTCATCTACAATGAGCAGTTCTTC.

V usage is TRBV2 and J usage is TRBJ2-2; possibly TRBD1 for D (6 bases). The V and J ends lost 10 bases and 0 bases respectively, with 15 bases between them. Germline V CDR1 and CDR2: SNHLY, FYNNEI. The CDR3 totals 15 residues. For the CDR3, the DNA is TGTGCCACAAAAGCTACAGGGTCGAACACCGGGGAGCTGTTTTTT. It specifies CATKATGSNTGELFF.

This clonotype occurred many times. The chain employs TRBV6-1 and TRBJ1-1, with 7 bases fitting TRBD1. The V gene end was trimmed by 6 bases and the J gene end by 4 bases; junction bases not matched to a gene: 11. Germline CDR1 reads MNHNS; CDR2 reads SASEGT. The CDR3 spans 15 residues. CDR3 bases: TGTGCCAGCAGCCTCAGGGGCTCAGGGGGCACTGAAGCTTTCTTT. Translation: CASSLRGSGGTEAFF.

The V and J genes are TRBV19 and TRBJ1-5, with D possibly being TRBD1 (5 bases). From germline, CDR1 is LNHDA and CDR2 SQIVND (reference sequence). V lost 6 bases and J 3 bases, leaving 12 bases between the germline ends. This CDR3 comprises 14 residues. DNA of the CDR3: TGTGCCAGTAGCCGGGGGACTTCCAATCAGCCCCAGCATTTT. This gives the protein CASSRGTSNQPQHF.

The genes are TRBV20-1 and TRBJ1-5; 7 bases fit TRBD1. J lost 6 bases, V lost 0 bases, and 5 bases had no gene match. Germline CDR1 and CDR2: DFQATT and SNEGSKA (reference sequence). The CDR3 has 14 residues. In nucleotides, the CDR3 is TGCAGTGCTAGAGATTACAGGGGTTTTCAGCCCCAGCATTTT. Translation: CSARDYRGFQPQHF.

A few counts support this clonotype. This sequence joins TRBV5-1 and TRBJ2-7; D gene unclear. This CDR3 comprises 13 residues. The germline V and J ends were trimmed by 0 bases and 5 bases, with 9 bases remaining between them. The germline CDR1 and CDR2 sequences are SGHRS and YFSETQ. The CDR3: CASSLVLNNEQYF. CDR3 DNA: TGCGCCAGCAGCTTGGTTCTGAACAACGAGCAGTACTTC.

This clonotype was counted only a few times. Written as DNA, the CDR3 is TGTGCCAGCAGACCGACAGGGACCGTGAATTCACCCCTCCACTTT. This codes for CASRPTGTVNSPLHF. The chain links TRBV27 to TRBJ1-6, with 7 bases fitting TRBD1. CDR1 and CDR2 from the germline V gene are MNHEY and SMNVEV (reference sequence). V gave up 6 bases and J gave up 7 bases; unmatched junction bases: 9. The CDR3 has 15 residues.

As regards this clonotype: One end of the junction does not line up with germline, which may come from a read error. This chain joins TRBV6-1 and TRBJ2-2, with D tentatively TRBD2 (5 bases). The CDR3 contains 13 residues. Germline V gives CDR1 MNHNS, CDR2 SASEGT. This CDR3 is CATSDLGAGELFF. The CDR3 nucleotides read TGTGCCACCAGTGATTTGGGAGCCGGGGAGCTGTTTTTT.

The chain combines TRBV18 with TRBJ1-4; TRBD1 matches at 7 bases. With V trimmed by 5 bases and J by 8 bases, 8 bases remained unmatched. Germline V CDR1 and CDR2: KGHSH, LQKENI. This CDR3 has 14 amino acids. The CDR3 sequence: CASSEQGSGEKLFF. In DNA form, the CDR3 reads TGTGCCAGCTCAGAACAGGGGTCTGGCGAAAAACTGTTTTTT.

This clonotype has a count of ten or more. V usage is TRBV28 and J usage is TRBJ2-1; no reliable D call. The CDR3 loop spans 15 amino acids. Per the germline V gene, CDR1 is MDHEN and CDR2 is SYDVKM. V was trimmed by 6 bases and J by 9 bases, leaving 21 bases between them. Here the CDR3 DNA reads TGTGCCAGCAGAAAACCCCACCTCACCCCCTTTGAGCAGTTCTTC. Translation gives CASRKPHLTPFEQFF.

The table lists this clonotype with a few counts. V gene TRBV4-3 combines with J gene TRBJ2-3; TRBD2 is a possible D gene (5 bases). V shed 0 bases and J shed 2 bases, with 12 bases lying between them. Germline values: CDR1 LGHNA, CDR2 YSLEER. The CDR3 is 16 residues long. The CDR3 protein is CASSQDWERATDTQYF. The CDR3 bases are TGCGCCAGCAGCCAAGATTGGGAGAGGGCCACAGATACGCAGTATTTT.

The CDR3 bases are TGTGCCAGCAGACGAGGGACAGGGGGATTGGGCTACACCTTC. Its translation: CASRRGTGGLGYTF. V gene TRBV6-2 or TRBV6-3 combines with J gene TRBJ1-2; 11 bases fit TRBD1. The CDR3 is 14 amino acids. The ends lost 6 bases at V and 8 bases at J; junction bases unmatched: 8. Germline CDR1 reads MNHEY; CDR2 reads SVGEGT.

This clonotype was counted ten times or more. The chain employs TRBV28 and TRBJ2-1, with 11 bases identical to TRBD2. The CDR3 is made up of 15 amino acids. J gave up 5 bases and V 5 bases, and 5 bases lay outside the gene matches. Germline values: CDR1 MDHEN, CDR2 SYDVKM. The CDR3 region is CASSLSGRADNEQFF. The CDR3 DNA reads TGTGCCAGCAGTCTTAGCGGGAGGGCAGACAATGAGCAGTTCTTC.